Listed below are T cell receptor beta chains from one sample, sequenced in a study of T-cell reconstitution after alpha-beta-depleted transplantation in children. TCRdb ran MiXCR on the PCR reads and lists one entry per CDR3 protein. The sample shows a few hundred thousand distinct CDR3 sequences, about a tenth of them seen only once. This specimen was PBMCs from the stem cell graft donor, taken from the stem cell graft. The receptors shown here come from a human donor who donated a stem cell graft to a child with acute lymphoblastic leukemia. Both conserved end residues are part of each CDR3. Each record gives: V gene, J gene, D gene, clone size, CDR3 protein, CDR3 DNA. A D gene is named only where the DNA matches it firmly. Clone size is not always given. Where it is, it says once, few, many or a class for expanded clones.

TRBV18,TRBJ2-7,-,-,CASSPGSWNEQYF,TGTGCCAGCTCACCCGGTAGCTGGAACGAGCAGTACTTC
TRBV4-3,TRBJ2-3,-,-,CASSQDRQTTDTQYF,TGCGCCAGCAGCCAAGATAGGCAGACGACAGATACGCAGTATTTT
TRBV9,TRBJ1-2,-,few,CASSVEGGRFGYTF,TGTGCCAGCAGCGTAGAAGGTGGTAGGTTTGGCTACACCTTC
TRBV7-9,TRBJ1-1,TRBD1,few,CASRNRGNTEAFF,TGTGCCAGCAGAAACAGGGGGAACACTGAAGCTTTCTTT
TRBV7-2,TRBJ1-4,-,-,CASSLVGGGTNEKLFF,TGTGCCAGCAGCTTAGTAGGGGGGGGTACTAATGAAAAACTGTTTTTT
TRBV11-1,TRBJ2-1,TRBD1,many,CASSQDRDEQFF,TGTGCCAGCAGCCAGGACAGGGATGAGCAGTTCTTC
TRBV12-3/TRBV12-4,TRBJ2-2,TRBD2,few,CASSLAPTSPSGELFF,TGTGCCAGCAGTTTAGCGCCGACTAGCCCCTCCGGGGAGCTGTTTTTT
TRBV20-1,TRBJ2-4,TRBD2,-,CSATNSGIAKNIQYF,TGCAGTGCAACGAATAGCGGGATTGCCAAAAACATTCAGTACTTC
TRBV28,TRBJ2-7,TRBD2,few,CASREGLEGVYEQYF,TGTGCCAGCAGAGAGGGACTAGAGGGAGTCTACGAGCAGTACTTC
TRBV9,TRBJ1-3,-,many,CASSVGHHFSGNTIYF,TGTGCCAGCAGCGTAGGTCATCACTTCTCCGGAAACACCATATATTTT